This TCR beta chain comes out of a study of shared clonotypes between healthy human individuals. V was clipped by 1 base and J by 2 bases, with 9 bases between them. CDR1 is MDHEN, CDR2 SYDVKM, per germline. The CDR3 extends over 14 amino acids. Running of the assay took place at deep level. TCRdb keeps only in-frame clones here, not all; method: immunoSEQ multiplex PCR. The table shows 2 million to 2.5 million clones, with approximately 93% occurring only once. Regarding the study as a whole: Compared with memory subsets, naive subsets generally had larger estimated richness. The researchers took only blood, and tissue repertoires probably look different. A few donors showed sharing of 4.5% to 5% of naive CD4 clonotypes.

As for this clone: Its cognate antigen is unknown. The same CDR3 arises from other DNA sequences in this sample as well.

The rearrangement uses TRBV28 and TRBJ2-7; D remains unclear. The sample comprised naive CD4+ T cells from PBMCs. Described subset: CD45RA+ positively selected. The receptor's source is a man younger than 35 in good health. Some clones in this sample may be carry-over from other donors' samples. CDR3: CASSLSQGTYEQYF. CDR3 sequence (DNA): TGTGCCAGCAGTTTATCTCAAGGTACCTACGAGCAGTACTTC.